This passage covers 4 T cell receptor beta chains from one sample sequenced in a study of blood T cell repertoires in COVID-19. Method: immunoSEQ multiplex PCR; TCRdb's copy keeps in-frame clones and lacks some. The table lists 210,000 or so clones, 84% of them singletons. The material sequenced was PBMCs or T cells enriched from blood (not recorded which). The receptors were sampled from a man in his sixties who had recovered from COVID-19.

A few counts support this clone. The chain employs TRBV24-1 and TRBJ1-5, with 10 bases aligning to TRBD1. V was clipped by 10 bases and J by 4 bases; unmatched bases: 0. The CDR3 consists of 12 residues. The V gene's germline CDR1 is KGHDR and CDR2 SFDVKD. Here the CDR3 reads CATGQGNQPQHF. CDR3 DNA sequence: TGTGCCACGGGACAGGGGAATCAGCCCCAGCATTTT.

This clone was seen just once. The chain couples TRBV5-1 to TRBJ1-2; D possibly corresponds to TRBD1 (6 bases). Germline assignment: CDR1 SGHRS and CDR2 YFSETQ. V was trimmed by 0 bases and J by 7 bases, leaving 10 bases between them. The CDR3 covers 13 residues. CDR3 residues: CASSLATGPGYTF. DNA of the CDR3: TGCGCCAGCAGCTTGGCCACAGGGCCTGGCTACACCTTC. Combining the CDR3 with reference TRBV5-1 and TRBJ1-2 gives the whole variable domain KAGVTQTPRYLIKTRGQQVTLSCSPISGHRSVSWYQQTPGQGLQFLFEYFSETQRNKGNFPGRFSGRQFSNSRSEMNVSTLELGDSALYLCASSLATGPGYTFGSGTRLTVV.

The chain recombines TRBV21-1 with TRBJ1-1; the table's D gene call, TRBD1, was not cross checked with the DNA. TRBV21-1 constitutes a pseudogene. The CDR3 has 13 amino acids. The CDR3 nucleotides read TGTGCCAGCACCGACAGGGGAAACACTGAAGCTTTCTTT. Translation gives CASTDRGNTEAFF.

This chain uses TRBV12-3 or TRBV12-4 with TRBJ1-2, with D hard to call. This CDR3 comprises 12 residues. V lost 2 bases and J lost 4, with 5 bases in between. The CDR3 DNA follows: TGTGCCAGCAGTTTAACAGCCTATGGCTACACCTTC. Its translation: CASSLTAYGYTF.